The 20 T cell receptor beta chains given below trace back to one sample, sequenced in a study of blood T cell repertoires in COVID-19. Generated by immunoSEQ multiplex PCR, the TCRdb table keeps only in-frame clones and is missing some. The sample comprises some 250,000 clones, more than 70% of which are singletons, and 0.99% rests with the top ten. The sample was peripheral blood. The receptor set was obtained from a woman aged 40 to 55 who had recovered from COVID-19.

A remark on this clone: Other DNA sequences in this specimen translate into the identical CDR3. This chain connects TRBV18 to TRBJ2-5; D remains ambiguous. Trimming removed 3 bases from V and 4 bases from J, with 3 bases in between. The germline V gene has CDR1 KGHSH and CDR2 LQKENI. This CDR3 contains 11 residues. The CDR3 DNA follows: TGTGCCAGCTCACCCGGAGAGACCCAGTACTTC. Protein: CASSPGETQYF.

The CDR3 loop is CASSSRVDYGYTF. The CDR3 DNA is TGTGCCAGCAGCTCCCGGGTTGACTATGGCTACACCTTC. The chain carries TRBV21-1 and TRBJ1-2. TRBV21-1 is given as a pseudogene. This CDR3 contains 13 residues.

J is TRBJ2-3 and V is TRBV18; 7 positions agree with TRBD2. Germline CDR1 KGHSH, CDR2 LQKENI. Germline trimming cut 3 bases from V and 2 bases from J; bases unmatched to any gene: 8. This CDR3 region has 16 residues. CDR3 loop: CASSPRTSATTDTQYF. For the CDR3, the DNA is TGTGCCAGCTCACCCCGAACTAGCGCCACCACAGATACGCAGTATTTT.

The gene calls are TRBV15 and TRBJ2-2, with D hard to call. Trimming shortened V by 0 bases and J by 9 bases, and 8 bases separated the two germline ends. Germline CDR1 LNHNV, CDR2 YYDKDF (reference sequence). CDR3 length equals 13 residues. This chain's CDR3 is CATSRDLGRELFF. CDR3 nucleotides: TGTGCCACCAGCAGAGATTTGGGCCGGGAGCTGTTTTTT.

The chain is built from TRBV7-2 and TRBJ1-2, with D possibly TRBD1 on 5 matching bases. Per germline, CDR1 SGHTA and CDR2 FQGNSA. CDR3 length: 13 amino acids. Deletions cut 5 bases from V and 5 bases from J, with 12 bases between. The chain's CDR3 is CASSPTGDYGYTF. Here the CDR3 DNA reads TGTGCCAGCAGCCCGACGGGGGATTATGGCTACACCTTC.

The gene calls are TRBV6-1 and TRBJ2-3, with 14 bases matching TRBD2. Germline V gives CDR1 MNHNS, CDR2 SASEGT. This CDR3 has 16 residues. Trimming at V came to 4 bases and at J to 4 bases, leaving 4 bases not matched to a gene. CDR3 nucleotide sequence: TGTGCCAGCAGTGCCGGACTAGCGGGAGGTTCAGATACGCAGTATTTT. Protein product: CASSAGLAGGSDTQYF.

The chain recombines TRBV30 with TRBJ2-3; 9 nucleotides align to TRBD2. Losses at the gene ends were 0 bases for V and 7 bases for J; bases not matched to a gene: 8. CDR1 is GTSNPN and CDR2 is SVGIG in the germline V gene (reference sequence). This CDR3 contains 15 residues. CDR3 region: CAWSVPGLALYTQYF. CDR3 DNA sequence: TGTGCCTGGAGTGTCCCGGGACTAGCACTCTATACGCAGTATTTT.

A note on this clone: The junction departs from germline at one end; a sequencing error may be responsible. The V call is TRBV14, the J call TRBJ1-2; perhaps TRBD1 as D (5 bases). The length of the CDR3 is 15 residues. Germline CDR1 is SGHDN and CDR2 is FVKESK. CDR3 nucleotide sequence: TGTGCCAACAGCCAAGCTCGTGGGGGGGGCTATGGCTACACCTTC. It codes for CANSQARGGGYGYTF.

V gene TRBV4-3 combines with J gene TRBJ1-2; TRBD1 agrees at 7 bases. Germline CDR1 LGHNA, CDR2 YSLEER. CDR3 length: 13 residues. V dropped 5 bases and J dropped 11; count of bases not matched to a gene: 11. The DNA of the CDR3 is TGCGCCAGCAGCTTCCGCGGGGCAGGGGGATACACCTTC. Its translation is CASSFRGAGGYTF.

The chain carries TRBV5-4 and TRBJ2-5; 10 bases are a match to TRBD2. The CDR3 is 15 residues long. J was trimmed by 1 base and V by 4 bases; bases with no gene match: 4. The germline V gene has CDR1 SGHNT and CDR2 YYREEE (reference sequence). The CDR3 loop reads CASSRGLAAQETQYF. The CDR3 region has the DNA TGTGCCAGCAGCCGCGGACTAGCGGCCCAAGAGACCCAGTACTTC.

This chain uses TRBV28 with TRBJ1-6; D gene unclear. Germline V gene data show CDR1 as MDHEN and CDR2 as SYDVKM. The CDR3 has 15 residues. The V gene lost 6 bases and the J gene lost 4 bases, with 13 bases spanning the gap. DNA of the CDR3: TGTGCCAGCAGCCCAGACACGGCGTATAATTCACCCCTCCACTTT. It translates to CASSPDTAYNSPLHF.

The genes are TRBV29-1 and TRBJ2-7, with D perhaps matching TRBD2 (6 bases). Germline CDR1 SQVTM, CDR2 ANQGSEA. This CDR3 has 15 amino acids. The V end was cut by 3 bases, the J end by 3 bases, with 18 bases between. DNA for the CDR3: TGCAGCGTTGAGGCCCGGGGGACCGCAAGCTACGAGCAGTACTTC. Translated: CSVEARGTASYEQYF.

The gene calls are TRBV4-1 and TRBJ1-5, with D unclear. The germline gives CDR1 MGHRA, CDR2 YSYEKL. The V end lost 0 bases, the J end lost 6 bases, and 15 bases lay between the germline ends. The CDR3 consists of 16 residues. The CDR3 DNA reads as TGCGCCAGCAGCCAAGATGCGGCCCCTCGGGGTCAGCCCCAGCATTTT. Amino acids: CASSQDAAPRGQPQHF.

The rearrangement joins TRBV10-3 to TRBJ2-7; TRBD1 aligns across 8 bases. V gave up 8 bases and J gave up 4 bases; unmatched junction bases: 16. Germline CDR1 and CDR2: ENHRY and SYGVKD. The CDR3 runs to 16 residues. This CDR3 reads CAIHPSAGTGLYEQYF. CDR3 nucleotides: TGTGCCATCCACCCTTCCGCCGGGACAGGCTTATACGAGCAGTACTTC.

V gene TRBV12-3 or TRBV12-4 combines with J gene TRBJ2-6; D is ambiguous. The CDR3 runs to 12 residues. Trimming shortened V by 7 bases and J by 4 bases, and 5 bases separated the two germline ends. The CDR3 loop reads CASTRGANVLTF. The CDR3 DNA is TGTGCCAGCACCCGGGGGGCCAACGTCCTGACTTTC.

Here the CDR3 DNA reads TGTGCCAGCAGCTTAGGAGGCAGGGGGCAGCCCCAGCATTTT. Protein product: CASSLGGRGQPQHF. The J gene is TRBJ1-5, the V gene TRBV7-9; 7 bases are shared with TRBD1. CDR1 is SEHNR and CDR2 is FQNEAQ in the germline V gene (reference sequence). This CDR3 contains 14 residues. Trimming took 1 base from V and 7 from J; bases not matched to a gene: 4.

This chain connects TRBV5-1 to TRBJ1-6; TRBD1 matches at 7 bases. CDR3 length: 15 residues. V lost 3 bases, J lost 9 bases, and 9 bases stayed unmatched. CDR1 SGHRS and CDR2 YFSETQ come from the germline V gene. CDR3 bases: TGCGCCAGCAGCTCACAACAGGGGATGGGTTCACCCCTCCACTTT. Translating gives CASSSQQGMGSPLHF. The variable domain in full, with the rest retrieved from reference TRBV5-1 and TRBJ1-6, is KAGVTQTPRYLIKTRGQQVTLSCSPISGHRSVSWYQQTPGQGLQFLFEYFSETQRNKGNFPGRFSGRQFSNSRSEMNVSTLELGDSALYLCASSSQQGMGSPLHFGNGTRLTVT.

The rearrangement links TRBV4-2 to TRBJ2-1, with D possibly TRBD2 on 6 matching bases. From germline, CDR1 is LGHNA and CDR2 YNFKEQ. Trimming stripped 5 bases from V and 8 bases from J, with 16 bases between. The CDR3 totals 14 residues. In DNA form, the CDR3 reads TGTGCCAGCAGCACCCCCGCGGGACGAGATGAGCAGTTCTTC. Translation: CASSTPAGRDEQFF.

The rearrangement joins TRBV5-1 to TRBJ1-1; 7 positions agree with TRBD1. The CDR3 is 14 amino acids. Germline values: CDR1 SGHRS, CDR2 YFSETQ. Trimming took 4 bases from V and 2 from J; bases not matched to a gene: 5. CDR3 coding DNA: TGCGCCAGCAGCCTGGGGACAGCCAACACTGAAGCTTTCTTT. Amino acids: CASSLGTANTEAFF.

V gene TRBV7-8 combines with J gene TRBJ2-1; D ambiguous. The germline V and J ends were trimmed by 10 bases and 13 bases, with 14 bases remaining between them. The CDR3 loop spans 10 amino acids. Germline V gene lookup returns CDR1 SGHVS and CDR2 FQNEAQ. The CDR3, as DNA: TGTGCCACCCAGAGGTCCCCCCAGTTCTTC. Translation gives CATQRSPQFF.